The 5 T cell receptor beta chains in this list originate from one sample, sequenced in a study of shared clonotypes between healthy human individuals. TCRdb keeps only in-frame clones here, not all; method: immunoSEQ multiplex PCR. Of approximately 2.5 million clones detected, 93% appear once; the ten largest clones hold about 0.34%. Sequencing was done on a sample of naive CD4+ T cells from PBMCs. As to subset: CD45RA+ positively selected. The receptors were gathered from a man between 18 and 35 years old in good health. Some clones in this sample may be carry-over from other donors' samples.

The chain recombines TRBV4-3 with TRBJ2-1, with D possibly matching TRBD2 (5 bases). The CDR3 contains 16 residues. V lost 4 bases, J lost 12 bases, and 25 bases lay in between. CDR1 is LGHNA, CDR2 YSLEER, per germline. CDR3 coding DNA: TGCGCCAGCAGCCTTCTGAGCAGAAGGGAGAGTTACGGGCAGTTCTTC. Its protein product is CASSLLSRRESYGQFF.

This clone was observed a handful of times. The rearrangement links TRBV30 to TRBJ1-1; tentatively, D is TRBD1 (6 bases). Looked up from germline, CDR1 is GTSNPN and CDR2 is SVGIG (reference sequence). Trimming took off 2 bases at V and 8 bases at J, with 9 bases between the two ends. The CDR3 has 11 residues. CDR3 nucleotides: TGTGCCTGGAGTCCCCAGGGGGAAGCTTTCTTT. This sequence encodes CAWSPQGEAFF.

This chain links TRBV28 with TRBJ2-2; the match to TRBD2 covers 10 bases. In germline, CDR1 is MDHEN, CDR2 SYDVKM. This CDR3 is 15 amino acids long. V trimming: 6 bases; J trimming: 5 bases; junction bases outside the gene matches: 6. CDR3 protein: CASRTSGRGTGELFF. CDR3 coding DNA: TGTGCCAGCAGGACCAGCGGGAGGGGGACCGGGGAGCTGTTTTTT.

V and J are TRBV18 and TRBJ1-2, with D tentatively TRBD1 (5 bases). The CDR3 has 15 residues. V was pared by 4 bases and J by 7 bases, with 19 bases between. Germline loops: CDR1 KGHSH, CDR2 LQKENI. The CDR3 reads CASSRTGAGPGGYTF. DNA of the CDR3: TGTGCCAGCTCACGCACCGGCGCGGGGCCGGGTGGCTACACCTTC.

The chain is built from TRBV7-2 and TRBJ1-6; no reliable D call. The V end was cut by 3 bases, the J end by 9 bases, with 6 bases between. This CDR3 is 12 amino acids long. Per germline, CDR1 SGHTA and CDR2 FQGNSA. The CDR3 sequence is CASSFGPSPLHF. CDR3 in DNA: TGTGCCAGCAGCTTCGGACCTTCACCCCTCCACTTT.